The clone carrying this T cell receptor (beta chain) was seen a handful of times. Antigen unknown. The CDR3 has 16 residues. Germline assignment: CDR1 SGHVS and CDR2 FQNEAQ. V lost 4 bases to trimming and J lost 4 bases, with 19 bases between them. This sample is drawn from a study of cytotoxic CD8 clonotypes in ibrutinib-treated CLL. As for the study in general: For this cohort, patients were ten to twelve relapsed/refractory and 15 treatment-naive, while approximately 17 were IGHV unmutated. Study-level results: An increase in clonality occurred at ibrutinib response, followed by a return toward baseline at progression.

Depth targeted 1 in 200,000 to 1 in 1 million T cells, averaging 10x coverage per clonotype. Method: immunoSEQ multiplex PCR; TCRdb's copy keeps in-frame clones and lacks some. The repertoire has 6,000 or so clones, under 85% of them found once; the top ten carry 4.5% to 5%. V is TRBV7-8 and J is TRBJ1-1, with D possibly being TRBD1 (6 bases). The material was PBMCs, obtained before ibrutinib treatment. The clonotype comes from a human donor with chronic lymphocytic leukemia. The CDR3 is CASSSPGALGGTEAFF. The CDR3 DNA is TGTGCCAGCAGCTCCCCAGGGGCCCTCGGGGGCACTGAAGCTTTCTTT.